This T cell receptor (beta chain) was captured by sequencing in a study of PD-L1 blockade in urothelial cancer (dated by TCRdb to about 2017). About the study as a whole: All patients started therapy around 2014 and received atezolizumab 1,200 mg intravenously every 3 weeks. About 90% of the roughly 29 patients were males with bladder-origin urothelial cancer, and 18 of 29 reported a prior smoking history. An ECOG performance status of 0 or 1 was recorded for the patients, and 0 to 3 prior chemotherapy regimens had been received by the patients. Blood samples were analyzed at 3 weeks after treatment start (second dose) and at 6 weeks after treatment start. Blood samples yielded a median of around 130,000 T cells and more than 80,000 unique TCRs, with median clonality 0.080. The study, an exploratory multi-omic analysis, examined somatic, immune and clinical correlates of response to PD-L1 blockade with atezolizumab in urothelial cancer. Pretreatment tumor samples, along with matched peripheral blood collected serially before and after atezolizumab treatment, underwent TCR sequencing. Durable clinical benefit meant progression-free survival longer than 6 months, and TCR features were also tested against progression-free and overall survival. In the same patients, whole exome sequencing and RNA sequencing of pretreatment tumors were performed in addition to TCR sequencing. Some ten patients reached durable clinical benefit, while some 21 patients did not. Pretreatment blood TCR-seq was available for under 35 patients, at least one posttreatment blood collection was obtained for approximately 25 patients, and tumor TCR-seq was available for approximately 25 patients.

A note on this clone: Its antigen is currently not known. Nothing much larger sits one base from this clone, and base qualities are not available.

Per the germline V gene (reference sequence), LNHDA is the CDR1 and SQIVND is the CDR2. V lost 2 bases and J lost 7 bases; the stretch between them is 8 bases long. The CDR3 runs 12 residues from the cysteine to the phenylalanine. CDR3 DNA is the only sequence kept; it has 36 bases, read in frame from the first base. On the study overall, not on this receptor specifically: Small sample size (n ≈ 29) and many exploratory analyses mean the results are intended to be hypothesis-generating. At 3 weeks after the start of treatment, tumor-associated TCR clones in peripheral blood had expanded more in patients with durable benefit (n ≈ 24, p = 0.022). Improved progression-free and overall survival was associated with having pretreatment peripheral blood TCR clonality below the median.

Each PCR received spiked-in synthetic TCR analog templates so that absolute template abundance could be estimated from read counts. Using the immunoSEQ assay, TCRbeta CDR3 regions were amplified from genomic DNA with bias-controlled V and J gene primers. Sequencing of rearranged TCRbeta segments was performed at approximately 20X coverage. Under the source paper's analysis protocol: Clustering was used to correct sequencing errors, and CDR3s were annotated against IMGT so that V, D and J genes could be assigned. Only productive TCRbeta rearrangements were used in downstream analyses, excluding out-of-frame or stop-codon sequences. Clonality was computed as one minus Shannon entropy normalized by the log of the number of unique productive sequences. Fisher's exact test with Benjamini-Hochberg correction, using a cutoff of adjusted p below 0.01, was how clones that differed between time points or between blood and tumor were identified. This immuneACCESS table, as held by TCRdb, lists in-frame sequences with V and J called but not all clones. Of the missing ones, under half trace to an unresolved V gene in checked studies; the others have no known cause. Clone size and the V and J calls come from that table; the DNA yielded D and trimming. The sample table shows 44,000 or so clones, and roughly four fifths are seen once. The ten largest make up 3% to 3.5% of the sample.

A total of 25 to 30 patients with locally advanced or metastatic urothelial carcinoma, treated at Memorial Sloan Kettering on a trial protocol, made up the cohort. Peripheral blood mononuclear cells were collected pretreatment and during treatment, at between 1 and 8 total time points per patient. The Qiagen DNeasy Blood extraction kit was used to purify genomic DNA from total PBMCs and tumor samples. PBMCs were collected pretreatment and during treatment, and were isolated and stored as previously described. The material was PBMCs, obtained around atezolizumab (anti-PD-L1) treatment. This chain is built from TRBV19 and TRBJ1-2; the D gene is unclear. This clonotype was obtained from a man aged 65 to 85 with urothelial cancer. The DNA reads TGTGCCAGTAGTATATCCGGGTCTGGCTACACCTTC. The resulting protein is CASSISGSGYTF.